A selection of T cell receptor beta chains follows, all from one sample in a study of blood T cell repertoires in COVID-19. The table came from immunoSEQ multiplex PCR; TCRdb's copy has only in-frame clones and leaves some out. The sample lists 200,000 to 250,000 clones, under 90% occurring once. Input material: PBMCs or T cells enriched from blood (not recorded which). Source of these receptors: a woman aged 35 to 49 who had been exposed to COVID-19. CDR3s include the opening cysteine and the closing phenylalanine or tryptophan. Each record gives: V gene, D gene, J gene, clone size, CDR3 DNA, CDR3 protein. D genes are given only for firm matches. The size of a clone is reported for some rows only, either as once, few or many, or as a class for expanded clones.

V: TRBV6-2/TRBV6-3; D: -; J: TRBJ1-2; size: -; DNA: TGTGCCAGCAGTTCCCCTGGTTTAGGGGCCTATGGCTACACCTTC; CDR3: CASSSPGLGAYGYTF
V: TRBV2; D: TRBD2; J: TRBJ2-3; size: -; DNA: TGTGCCAGCAAGGGCGGGGGGGCAGATACGCAGTATTTT; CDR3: CASKGGGADTQYF
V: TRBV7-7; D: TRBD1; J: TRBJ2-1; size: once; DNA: TGTGCCAGCAGCTTAGGCACAGGGGGAGTCGGTGAGCAGTTCTTC; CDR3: CASSLGTGGVGEQFF
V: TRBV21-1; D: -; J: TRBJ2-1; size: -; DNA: TGTGCCAGCAGGGAGTCCCTCGGCCCCCGCATGGGTGAGCAGTTCTTC; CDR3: CASRESLGPRMGEQFF
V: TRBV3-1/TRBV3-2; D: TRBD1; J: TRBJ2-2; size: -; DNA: TGTGCCAGCGCACAGGGACAGGGGGGCACCGGGGAGCTGTTTTTT; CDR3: CASAQGQGGTGELFF
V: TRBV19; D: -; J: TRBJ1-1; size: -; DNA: TGTGCCAGTAGTAGGCCGGAGGAAGGGAGGACTGAAGCTTTCTTT; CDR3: CASSRPEEGRTEAFF
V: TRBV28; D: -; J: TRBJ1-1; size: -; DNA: TGTGCCAGCAGTGAATACGTGGGGGGACTGAACACTGAAGCTTTCTTT; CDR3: CASSEYVGGLNTEAFF
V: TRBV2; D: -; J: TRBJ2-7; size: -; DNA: TGTGCCAGCATGGCAGGGTACGAGCAGTACTTC; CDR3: CASMAGYEQYF
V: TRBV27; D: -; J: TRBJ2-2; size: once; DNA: TGTGCCAGCGCCCGTGACTCCAACACCGGGGAGCTGTTTTTT; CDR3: CASARDSNTGELFF
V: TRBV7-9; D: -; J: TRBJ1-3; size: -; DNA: TGTGCCAGCAGCTTAGTCGCCGGTCCCTCTGGAAACACCATATATTTT; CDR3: CASSLVAGPSGNTIYF
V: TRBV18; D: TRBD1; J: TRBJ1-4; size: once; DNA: TGTGCCAGCTCACCAAATCAGGGGGCAAATGAAAAACTGTTTTTT; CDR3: CASSPNQGANEKLFF
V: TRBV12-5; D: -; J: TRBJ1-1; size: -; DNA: TGTGCTAGTGGTTCCCAGCGACTCTTGGACACTGAAGCTTTCTTT; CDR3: CASGSQRLLDTEAFF
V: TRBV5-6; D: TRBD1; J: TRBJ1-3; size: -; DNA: TGTGCCAGCAGCTGGGGACAGGGTTCCGGAAACACCATATATTTT; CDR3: CASSWGQGSGNTIYF
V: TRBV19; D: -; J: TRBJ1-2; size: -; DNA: TGTGCCAGTACAAGTATAGGGGTTTTTAGAGGCTACACCTTC; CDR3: CASTSIGVFRGYTF